The following is a T cell receptor beta chain sequence with its context. The antigen is unknown. V lost 4 bases, J lost 2 bases, and 17 bases lay in between. Per the germline V gene, CDR1 is SGHTA and CDR2 is FQGTGA. The CDR3 is 16 amino acids. Tagging with unique molecular identifiers was a feature of the TCR beta cDNA libraries. A single record per CDR3 protein comes from TCRdb applying MiXCR to the PCR reads. The sample contains approximately 660,000 distinct CDR3 sequences, over 45% of which appear only once. The entry originates in a study of post-analysis software for immune sequencing data. On the study more broadly: The courses of disease that were included comprised relapsing-remitting, secondary progressive and progressive-relapsing multiple sclerosis.

Points from the study as a whole: Samples from one preparation batch, clustered by F measure, grouped strongly together. Controls significantly exceeded multiple sclerosis patients in normalized Chao1 diversity. Patients carried 4 or 5 TRBV segments more frequently than controls did, and TRBV5-6, TRBV5-1 and TRBV20-1 were among them.

This sequence joins TRBV7-3 and TRBJ2-5, with D perhaps assigned TRBD1 or TRBD2 (6 bases each). Sequenced material: blood. This TCR was sampled from a girl aged 2 to 10 with multiple sclerosis. CDR3 residues: CASSSLFGGAQETQYF. In DNA form, the CDR3 reads TGTGCCAGCAGCTCCCTCTTCGGGGGCGCACAAGAGACCCAGTACTTC.